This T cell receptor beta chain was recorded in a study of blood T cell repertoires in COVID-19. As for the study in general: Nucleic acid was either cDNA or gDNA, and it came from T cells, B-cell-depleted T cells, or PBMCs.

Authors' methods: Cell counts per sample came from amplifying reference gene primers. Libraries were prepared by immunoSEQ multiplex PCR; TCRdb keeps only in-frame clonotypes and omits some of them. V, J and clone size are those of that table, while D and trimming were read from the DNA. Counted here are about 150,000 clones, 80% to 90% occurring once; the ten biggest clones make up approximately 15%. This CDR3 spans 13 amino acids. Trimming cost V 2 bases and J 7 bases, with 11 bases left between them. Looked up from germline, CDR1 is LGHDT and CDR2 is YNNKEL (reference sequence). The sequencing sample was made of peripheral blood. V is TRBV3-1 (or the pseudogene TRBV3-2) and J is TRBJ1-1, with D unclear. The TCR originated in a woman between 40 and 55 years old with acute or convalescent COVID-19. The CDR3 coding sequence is TGTGCCAGCAGCCAAAAGACGGAGTTTGAAGCTTTCTTT. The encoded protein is CASSQKTEFEAFF.